This section outlines one T cell receptor (beta chain) sequence together with its context. This record belongs to a study of blood T cell repertoires in COVID-19. This CDR3 region has 15 residues. V was trimmed by 2 bases and J by 1 base, leaving 9 bases between them. Germline CDR1 reads WNHNN; CDR2 reads SYGVQD (reference sequence). Authors' analysis steps: Nucleated cell counts were estimated from reference gene primer amplification. TCRdb's copy holds only in-frame clones and misses some; the assay was immunoSEQ multiplex PCR. That table gives V, J and clone size, and the DNA gave D and trimming. The data show under 150,000 clones, around 83% seen once.

Sequencing was done on a sample of peripheral blood. The receptor was derived from a man in his forties with acute or convalescent COVID-19. The chain joins TRBV10-1 to TRBJ2-1, with a possible D match to TRBD1 (6 bases). This CDR3 reads CASSEGQGSYNEQFF. In DNA form, the CDR3 reads TGCGCCAGCAGTGAGGGGCAGGGGTCCTACAATGAGCAGTTCTTC.